This T cell receptor (beta chain) was found in a study of shared clonotypes between healthy human individuals. Whole-study findings and limits: On the whole, naive subsets had larger estimated richness than memory subsets had. Researchers sampled blood only, noting tissue repertoires likely differ.

Naive CD8 cells lacked CD45RO, underwent positive selection for CCR7 and left out terminally differentiated effector memory CD45RA+ cells. In germline, CDR1 is MNHNS, CDR2 SASEGT. V was trimmed by 6 bases and J by 4 bases, leaving 19 bases between them. The CDR3 is made up of 15 amino acids. To note about this clone: The antigen remains unidentified.

Data came from immunoSEQ multiplex PCR; TCRdb stores just in-frame clones and leaves some out. The sample holds about 2.2 million clones; just over 90% are singletons and the top ten take over 1.5%. This chain connects TRBV6-1 to TRBJ2-7; D unresolved. This sequence was found in a man aged 18 to 30 in good health. Some clones in this sample may be carry-over from other donors' samples. Sequencing input: naive CD8+ T cells from PBMCs. The CDR3: CASRETLRVFYEQYF. The CDR3 bases are TGTGCCAGCAGAGAAACATTAAGGGTCTTTTACGAGCAGTACTTC.